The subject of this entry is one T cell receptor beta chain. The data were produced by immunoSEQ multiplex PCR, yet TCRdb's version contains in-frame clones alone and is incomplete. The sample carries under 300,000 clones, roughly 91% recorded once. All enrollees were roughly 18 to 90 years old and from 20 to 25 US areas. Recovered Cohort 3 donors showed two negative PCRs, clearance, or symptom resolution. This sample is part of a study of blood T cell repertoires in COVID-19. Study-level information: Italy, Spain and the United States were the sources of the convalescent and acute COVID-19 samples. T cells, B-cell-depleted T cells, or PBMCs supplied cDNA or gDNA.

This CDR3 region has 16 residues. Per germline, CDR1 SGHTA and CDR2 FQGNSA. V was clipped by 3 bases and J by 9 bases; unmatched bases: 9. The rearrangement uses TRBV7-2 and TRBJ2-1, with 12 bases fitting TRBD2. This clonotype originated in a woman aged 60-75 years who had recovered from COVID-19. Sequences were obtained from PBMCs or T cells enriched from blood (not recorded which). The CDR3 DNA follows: TGTGCCAGCAGCTTCTCTAGCGGGGGGGCCTTTGGTGAGCAGTTCTTC. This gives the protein CASSFSSGGAFGEQFF.